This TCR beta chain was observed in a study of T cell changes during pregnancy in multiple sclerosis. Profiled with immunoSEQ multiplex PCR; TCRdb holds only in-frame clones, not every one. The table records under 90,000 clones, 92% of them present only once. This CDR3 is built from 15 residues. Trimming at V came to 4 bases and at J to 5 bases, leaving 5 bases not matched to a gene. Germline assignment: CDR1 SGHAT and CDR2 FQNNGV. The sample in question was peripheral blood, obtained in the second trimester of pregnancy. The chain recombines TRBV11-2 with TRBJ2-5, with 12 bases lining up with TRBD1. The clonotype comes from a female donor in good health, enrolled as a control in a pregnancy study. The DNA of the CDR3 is TGTGCCAGCAGCTCCCGGGACAGGGGGCATGAGACCCAGTACTTC. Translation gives CASSSRDRGHETQYF.